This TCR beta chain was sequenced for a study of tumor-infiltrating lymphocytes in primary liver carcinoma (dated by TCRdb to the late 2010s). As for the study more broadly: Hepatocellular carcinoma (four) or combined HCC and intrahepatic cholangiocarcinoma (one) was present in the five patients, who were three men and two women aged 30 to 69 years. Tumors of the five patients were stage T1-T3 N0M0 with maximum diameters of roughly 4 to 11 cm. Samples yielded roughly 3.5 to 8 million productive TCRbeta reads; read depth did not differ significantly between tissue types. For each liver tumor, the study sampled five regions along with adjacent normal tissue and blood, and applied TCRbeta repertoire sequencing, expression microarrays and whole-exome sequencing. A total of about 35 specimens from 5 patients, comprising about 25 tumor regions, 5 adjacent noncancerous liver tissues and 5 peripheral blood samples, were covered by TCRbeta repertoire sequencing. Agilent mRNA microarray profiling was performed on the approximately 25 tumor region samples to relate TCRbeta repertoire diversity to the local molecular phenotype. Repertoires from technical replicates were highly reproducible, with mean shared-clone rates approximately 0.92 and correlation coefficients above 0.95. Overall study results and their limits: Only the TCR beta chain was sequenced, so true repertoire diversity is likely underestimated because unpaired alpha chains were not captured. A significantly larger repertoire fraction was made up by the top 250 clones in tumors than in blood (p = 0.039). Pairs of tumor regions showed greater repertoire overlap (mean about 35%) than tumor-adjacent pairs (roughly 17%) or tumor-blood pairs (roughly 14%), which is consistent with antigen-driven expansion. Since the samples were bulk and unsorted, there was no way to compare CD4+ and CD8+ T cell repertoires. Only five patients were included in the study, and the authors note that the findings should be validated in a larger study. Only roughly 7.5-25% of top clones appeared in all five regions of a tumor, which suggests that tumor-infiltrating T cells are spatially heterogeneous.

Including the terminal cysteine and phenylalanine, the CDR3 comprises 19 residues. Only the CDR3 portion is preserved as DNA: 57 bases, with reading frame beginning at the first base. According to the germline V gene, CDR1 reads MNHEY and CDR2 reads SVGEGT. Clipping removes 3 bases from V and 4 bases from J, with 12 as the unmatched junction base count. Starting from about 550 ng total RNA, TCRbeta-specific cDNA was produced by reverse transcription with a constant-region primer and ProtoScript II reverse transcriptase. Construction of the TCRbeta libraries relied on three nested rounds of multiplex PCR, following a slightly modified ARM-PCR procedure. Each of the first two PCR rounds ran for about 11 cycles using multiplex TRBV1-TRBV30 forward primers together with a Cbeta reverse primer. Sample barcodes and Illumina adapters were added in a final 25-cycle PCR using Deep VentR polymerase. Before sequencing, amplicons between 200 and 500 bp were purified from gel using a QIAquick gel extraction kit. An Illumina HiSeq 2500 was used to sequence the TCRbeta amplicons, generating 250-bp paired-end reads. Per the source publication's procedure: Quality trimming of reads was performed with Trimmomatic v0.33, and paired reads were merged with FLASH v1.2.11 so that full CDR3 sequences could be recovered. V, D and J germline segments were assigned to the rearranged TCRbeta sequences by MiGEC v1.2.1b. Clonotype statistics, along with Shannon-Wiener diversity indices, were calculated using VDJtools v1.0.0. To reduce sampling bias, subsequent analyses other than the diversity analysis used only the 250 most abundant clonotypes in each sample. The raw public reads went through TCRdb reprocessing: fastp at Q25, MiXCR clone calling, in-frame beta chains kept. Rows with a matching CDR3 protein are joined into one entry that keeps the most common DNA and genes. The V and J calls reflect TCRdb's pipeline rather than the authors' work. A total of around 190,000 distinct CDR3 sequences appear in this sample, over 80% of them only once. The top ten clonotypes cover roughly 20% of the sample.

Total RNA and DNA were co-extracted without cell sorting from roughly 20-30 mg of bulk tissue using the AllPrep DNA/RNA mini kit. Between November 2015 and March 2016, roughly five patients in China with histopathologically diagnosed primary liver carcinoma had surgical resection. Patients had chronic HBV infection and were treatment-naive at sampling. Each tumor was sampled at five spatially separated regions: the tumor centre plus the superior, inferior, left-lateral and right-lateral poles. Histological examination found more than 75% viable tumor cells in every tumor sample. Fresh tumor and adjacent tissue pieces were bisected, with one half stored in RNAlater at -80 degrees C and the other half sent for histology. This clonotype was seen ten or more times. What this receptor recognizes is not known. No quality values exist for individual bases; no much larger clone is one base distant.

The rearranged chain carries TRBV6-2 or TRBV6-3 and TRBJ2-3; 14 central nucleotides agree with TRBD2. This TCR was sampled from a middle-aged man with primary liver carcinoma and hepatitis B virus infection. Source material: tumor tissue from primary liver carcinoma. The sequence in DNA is TGTGCCAGCAGTTATCCCAAGGGACTAGCGGGAGAGAGGGCAGATACGCAGTATTTT. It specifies CASSYPKGLAGERADTQYF.